These T cell receptor beta chains were read from a single sample in a study of T cells after posttransplantation cyclophosphamide. The data were produced by immunoSEQ multiplex PCR, yet TCRdb's version contains in-frame clones alone and is incomplete. This sample has roughly 20,000 clones, with 70% to 85% found just once. Material: PBMCs, obtained after an allogeneic stem cell transplant with post-transplant cyclophosphamide. The receptor set was obtained from a male patient in his thirties who received an allogeneic stem cell transplant from a related donor, was CMV-positive, and had acute GVHD only. Some T cells may have originated in the graft donor. Each CDR3 is given with its conserved first and last residue. D genes are given only for firm matches. The size field is filled for only some rows; it gives once, few, many or a size class.

>TRBV6-1|NA|NA|TRBJ1-1
CASHEGVWNTEAFF
TGTGCCAGCCATGAGGGGGTGTGGAACACTGAAGCTTTCTTT
>TRBV30|NA|NA|TRBJ2-5
CAWSRSQETQYF
TGTGCCTGGAGCAGAAGCCAAGAGACCCAGTACTTC
>TRBV7-2|NA|NA|TRBJ2-3
CASSLIVGGPTDTQYF
TGTGCCAGCAGCTTAATCGTGGGGGGGCCGACAGATACGCAGTATTTT
>TRBV6-4|NA|few|TRBJ2-3
CASSVGIAGLDTQYF
TGTGCCAGCAGTGTCGGAATTGCGGGCTTAGATACGCAGTATTTT
>TRBV4-3|NA|once|TRBJ1-4
CASSQDIGGGNEKLFF
TGCGCCAGCAGCCAAGACATCGGGGGTGGCAATGAAAAACTGTTTTTT
>TRBV6-4|NA|NA|TRBJ2-3
CASKLSSSTDTQYF
TGTGCCAGCAAGCTGAGCTCTAGCACAGATACGCAGTATTTT
>TRBV5-5|TRBD1|NA|TRBJ1-5
CASSGTGGAGQPQHF
TGTGCCAGCAGCGGGACAGGGGGCGCGGGACAGCCCCAGCATTTT
>TRBV19|TRBD2|NA|TRBJ2-3
CASTRLAGSTDTQYF
TGTGCCAGTACCCGCCTAGCGGGTAGCACAGATACGCAGTATTTT
>TRBV7-2|TRBD1|few|TRBJ1-5
CASSLIVGQGDQPQHF
TGTGCCAGCAGCTTAATTGTGGGACAGGGCGACCAGCCCCAGCATTTT
>TRBV7-9|NA|NA|TRBJ2-7
CASSGRAGPNSEQYF
TGTGCCAGCAGCGGCAGAGCGGGCCCAAACTCCGAGCAGTACTTC
>TRBV2|NA|NA|TRBJ1-2
CASSVVAGAANYGYTF
TGTGCCAGCAGTGTCGTGGCAGGGGCGGCTAACTATGGCTACACCTTC
>TRBV11-2|NA|NA|TRBJ1-2
CASSLLQGLAIYGYTF
TGTGCCAGCAGCTTACTCCAGGGTCTTGCTATCTATGGCTACACCTTC
>TRBV5-1|TRBD2|NA|TRBJ2-3
CASSPAFSGGVADTQYF
TGCGCCAGCAGCCCGGCCTTTAGCGGGGGGGTGGCAGATACGCAGTATTTT
>TRBV9|TRBD1|NA|TRBJ2-7
CASSAGRGTYEQYF
TGTGCCAGCAGCGCCGGCAGGGGGACCTACGAGCAGTACTTC
>TRBV5-1|TRBD1|few|TRBJ1-2
CASSIDRGYYGYTF
TGCGCCAGCAGCATCGACAGGGGATACTATGGCTACACCTTC
>TRBV5-6|NA|once|TRBJ2-7
CASSIRGEYEQYF
TGTGCCAGCAGCATACGGGGAGAATACGAGCAGTACTTC
>TRBV21-1|NA|NA|TRBJ2-3
CASTWGLTPTDTQYF
TGTGCCAGCACCTGGGGCCTCACCCCCACAGATACGCAGTATTTT
>TRBV19|NA|NA|TRBJ1-1
CASSMGPQGNSEAFF
TGTGCCAGTAGTATGGGACCCCAGGGGAATTCCGAAGCTTTCTTT
>TRBV5-1|TRBD1|NA|TRBJ1-1
CASSDRGRTEAFF
TGCGCCAGCAGCGACAGGGGCCGAACTGAAGCTTTCTTT
>TRBV11-3|NA|NA|TRBJ2-7
CASSLVDGYEQYF
TGTGCCAGCAGCTTAGTAGACGGGTACGAGCAGTACTTC
>TRBV6-6|TRBD1|few|TRBJ1-6
CASSPGTGGSPLHF
TGTGCCAGCAGTCCCGGGACAGGGGGGTCACCCCTCCACTTT
>TRBV13|TRBD1|NA|TRBJ2-7
CASSLARTGLNYEQYF
TGTGCCAGCAGCTTAGCTCGGACAGGATTGAACTACGAGCAGTACTTC
>TRBV19|TRBD1|NA|TRBJ1-4
CASSLKGAGEKLFF
TGTGCCAGTAGTCTTAAGGGGGCGGGGGAAAAACTGTTTTTT
>TRBV7-7|TRBD1|once|TRBJ1-3
CASSLGGQGDTIYF
TGTGCCAGCAGCTTAGGGGGACAGGGAGACACCATATATTTT
>TRBV27|TRBD1|once|TRBJ2-7
CASSLFDRGYEQYF
TGTGCCAGCAGTTTGTTTGACAGGGGCTACGAGCAGTACTTC
>TRBV6-6|TRBD1|NA|TRBJ2-7
CASRGQGNYEQYF
TGTGCCAGCAGAGGACAGGGGAACTACGAGCAGTACTTC
>TRBV2|NA|NA|TRBJ1-1
CASRVREIAEAFF
TGTGCCAGCAGGGTCAGGGAAATCGCTGAAGCTTTCTTT
>TRBV12-2|NA|NA|TRBJ2-5
CASRRTGGEQETQYF
TGTGCAAGTCGCCGGACCGGGGGGGAGCAAGAGACCCAGTACTTC
>TRBV11-2|TRBD2|NA|TRBJ2-3
CASSLGAGGPVDTQYF
TGTGCCAGCAGCTTAGGTGCGGGGGGGCCGGTAGATACGCAGTATTTT
>TRBV6-5|TRBD1|NA|TRBJ1-2
CASSKGARVSYGYTF
TGTGCCAGCAGCAAGGGGGCGCGGGTTAGCTATGGCTACACCTTC
>TRBV7-2|TRBD2|NA|TRBJ2-3
CASSQGGLASTDTQYF
TGTGCCAGCAGCCAAGGGGGACTAGCTAGCACAGATACGCAGTATTTT